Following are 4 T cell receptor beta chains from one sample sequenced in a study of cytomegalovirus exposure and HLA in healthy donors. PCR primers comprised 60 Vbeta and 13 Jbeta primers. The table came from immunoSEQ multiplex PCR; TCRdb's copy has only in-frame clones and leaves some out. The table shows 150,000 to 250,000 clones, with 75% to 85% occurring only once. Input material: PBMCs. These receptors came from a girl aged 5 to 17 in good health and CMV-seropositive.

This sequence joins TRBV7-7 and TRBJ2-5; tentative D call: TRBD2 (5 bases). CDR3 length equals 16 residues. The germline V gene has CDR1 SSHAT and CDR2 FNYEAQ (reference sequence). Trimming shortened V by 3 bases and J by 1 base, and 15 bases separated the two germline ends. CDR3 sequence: CASSFREGALQETQYF. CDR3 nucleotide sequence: TGTGCCAGCAGCTTTCGTGAGGGTGCCCTCCAAGAGACCCAGTACTTC.

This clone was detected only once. The DNA for the CDR3 is TGTGCCAGCAGGGAGGGGGCGTATGGCTACACCTTC. Its translation is CASREGAYGYTF. V is TRBV6-5 and J is TRBJ1-2, with TRBD1 matching 7 bases. V trimming: 6 bases; J trimming: 5 bases; junction bases outside the gene matches: 3. Germline V gene sequence: CDR1 MNHEY, CDR2 SVGAGI. The CDR3 spans 12 residues.

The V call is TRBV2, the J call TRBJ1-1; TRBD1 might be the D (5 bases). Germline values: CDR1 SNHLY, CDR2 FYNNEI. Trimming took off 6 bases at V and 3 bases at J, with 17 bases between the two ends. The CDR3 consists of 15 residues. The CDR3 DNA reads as TGTGCCAGCAGAGGGGAGGAGATTGGGGACACTGAAGCTTTCTTT. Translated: CASRGEEIGDTEAFF.

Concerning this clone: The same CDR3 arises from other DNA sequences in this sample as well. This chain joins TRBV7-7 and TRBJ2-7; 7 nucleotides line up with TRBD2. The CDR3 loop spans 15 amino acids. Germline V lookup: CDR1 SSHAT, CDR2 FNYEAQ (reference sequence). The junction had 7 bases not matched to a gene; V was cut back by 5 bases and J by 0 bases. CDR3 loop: CASSPGGVSSYEQYF. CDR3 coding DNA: TGTGCCAGCAGCCCTGGGGGGGTAAGCTCCTACGAGCAGTACTTC.